These 30 T cell receptor beta chains came from one sample sequenced in a study of T cell clonotyping in hematopoietic cell transplantation. This table comes from immunoSEQ multiplex PCR, and its TCRdb copy is limited to in-frame clones, with some not included. The sample comprises tens of thousands of clones, around 84% of which are singletons, and roughly 2.8% rests with the top ten. Time point: recipient sample about 28 days before transplant, after cytoreduction. This specimen consisted of peripheral blood mononuclear cells, obtained before stem cell transplant. The origin of the receptors is a man in his 60s with acute myeloid leukemia. Some clones in this sample may be carry-over from other donors' samples.

This clone was counted between two and nine times. CDR3 residues: CASSGGLNTEAFF. The CDR3 DNA reads as TGTGCCAGCAGCGGGGGGCTGAACACTGAAGCTTTCTTT. The chain carries TRBV9 and TRBJ1-1, with a possible D match to TRBD1 (6 bases). This CDR3 has 13 amino acids. Trimming cost V 3 bases and J 0 bases, with 6 bases left between them. CDR1 is SGDLS and CDR2 is YYNGEE in the germline V gene.

DNA of the CDR3: TGCGCCAGCAGCCCCGGGACTAGCAGAATGAATGAGCAGTTCTTC. Amino acid sequence: CASSPGTSRMNEQFF. The V and J genes are TRBV5-1 and TRBJ2-1; 9 positions agree with TRBD2. Germline-derived CDR1 and CDR2 are SGHRS and YFSETQ. This CDR3 comprises 15 residues. After removal of 4 bases from V and 7 bases from J, the junction contained 9 bases not matched to a gene.

This chain connects TRBV2 to TRBJ2-2; D not resolved. The germline V and J ends were trimmed by 0 bases and 9 bases, with 11 bases remaining between them. The CDR3 contains 14 residues. Germline V gene sequence: CDR1 SNHLY, CDR2 FYNNEI. This CDR3 reads CASSEARAVRELFF. The DNA of the CDR3 is TGTGCCAGCAGTGAAGCGCGTGCGGTGAGGGAGCTGTTTTTT.

The gene calls are TRBV13 and TRBJ1-1; 11 bases fit TRBD1. CDR1 is PRHDT, CDR2 FYEKMQ, per germline (reference sequence). There are 13 residues in the CDR3. Trimming removed 5 bases from V and 10 bases from J; junction bases left unmatched: 6. The DNA of the CDR3 is TGTGCCAGCAGCGTGGACAGGGGGCGCAGAGCTTTCTTT. Protein sequence: CASSVDRGRRAFF. Using reference TRBV13 and TRBJ1-1 for the parts outside the CDR3, the full variable domain is AAGVIQSPRHLIKEKRETATLKCYPIPRHDTVYWYQQGPGQDPQFLISFYEKMQSDKGSIPDRFSAQQFSDYHSELNMSSLELGDSALYFCASSVDRGRRAFFGQGTRLTVV.

CDR3 sequence reads: CASTRTASEGYTF. The CDR3, as DNA: TGTGCCAGCACCAGGACGGCTTCGGAAGGCTACACCTTC. The chain uses TRBV6-1 and TRBJ1-2; unclear D gene. This CDR3 comprises 13 residues. Per the germline V gene, CDR1 is MNHNS and CDR2 is SASEGT. Trimming removed 7 bases from V and 8 bases from J, with 17 bases in between.

V and J are TRBV30 and TRBJ1-1; D gene unclear. The germline V and J ends were trimmed by 4 bases and 1 base, with 13 bases remaining between them. CDR3 size: 14 residues. The V gene's germline CDR1 is GTSNPN and CDR2 SVGIG (reference sequence). CDR3 bases: TGTGCCTGGACCCGACAACTGGGGAACACTGAAGCTTTCTTT. It codes for CAWTRQLGNTEAFF.

The CDR3 sequence: CASSFSLNRNNSPLHF. The DNA of the CDR3 is TGTGCCAGCAGCTTTTCGCTGAACAGAAATAATTCACCCCTCCACTTT. This rearrangement joins TRBV5-4 to TRBJ1-6; no reliable D call. V lost 2 bases and J lost 5, with 14 bases in between. Germline V gene sequence: CDR1 SGHNT, CDR2 YYREEE (reference sequence). CDR3 length: 16 residues.

The CDR3 loop reads CASSQVPLGTANEKLFF. The CDR3 DNA reads as TGTGCCAGCAGCCAAGTTCCCCTCGGGACAGCTAATGAAAAACTGTTTTTT. The gene calls are TRBV14 and TRBJ1-4; 7 nucleotides line up with TRBD1. This CDR3 has 17 residues. V shed 1 base and J 3 bases; nucleotides not matched to a gene: 8. Germline V gene lookup returns CDR1 SGHDN and CDR2 FVKESK.

The V call is TRBV28, the J call TRBJ1-4; the D gene is possibly TRBD1 (6 bases). Trimming left V 4 bases short and J 8 bases short, with 26 bases between. The CDR3 contains 18 residues. Germline V gene lookup returns CDR1 MDHEN and CDR2 SYDVKM. CDR3 coding DNA: TGTGCCAGCAGTTCAAGCATGTGGGGGGGCCAAGTACGCGAAAAACTGTTTTTT. Translating gives CASSSSMWGGQVREKLFF.

The chain joins TRBV4-1 to TRBJ2-6; possibly TRBD1 for D (5 bases). V was pared by 0 bases and J by 0 bases, with 12 bases between. The CDR3 is made up of 18 amino acids. Germline lookup yields CDR1 MGHRA and CDR2 YSYEKL. The CDR3 nucleotides are TGCGCCAGCAGCCAAGATGGGGCGAGGAGCTCTGGGGCCAACGTCCTGACTTTC. Translation gives CASSQDGARSSGANVLTF.

The rearrangement links TRBV28 to TRBJ1-6; D is undetermined. The length of the CDR3 is 18 residues. Germline loops: CDR1 MDHEN, CDR2 SYDVKM. V was pared by 3 bases and J by 0 bases, with 15 bases between. The CDR3 loop is CASSFHVGPSSYNSPLHF. CDR3 bases: TGTGCCAGCAGTTTCCACGTTGGGCCGAGCTCCTATAATTCACCCCTCCACTTT.

The V and J genes are TRBV20-1 and TRBJ1-2; the D is unclear. The germline gives CDR1 DFQATT, CDR2 SNEGSKA (reference sequence). V gave up 1 base and J gave up 0 bases, with 0 bases separating them. The CDR3 sequence is 11 residues long. The CDR3 DNA reads TGCAGTGCTAGAGCTAACTATGGCTACACCTTC. Translating it yields CSARANYGYTF.

This sequence joins TRBV6-5 and TRBJ1-2; D ambiguous. Germline V gives CDR1 MNHEY, CDR2 SVGAGI. The CDR3 covers 13 residues. Trimming cost V 2 bases and J 8 bases, with 12 bases left between them. The CDR3: CASSYQLGRGYTF. The CDR3 DNA sequence: TGTGCCAGCAGTTACCAGTTAGGTCGAGGCTACACCTTC.

This rearrangement joins TRBV27 to TRBJ2-2; D gene uncertain. V lost 8 bases and J 5 bases, leaving 9 bases between the germline ends. The CDR3 consists of 12 residues. The germline V gene has CDR1 MNHEY and CDR2 SMNVEV (reference sequence). The CDR3, as DNA: TGTGCCAGCCTAACAGAGACCGGGGAGCTGTTTTTT. Protein sequence: CASLTETGELFF.

The chain carries TRBV6-1 and TRBJ2-2, with TRBD1 matching over 10 bases. CDR1 is MNHNS and CDR2 is SASEGT in the germline V gene. After removal of 4 bases from V and 4 bases from J, the junction contained 3 bases not matched to a gene. CDR3 length: 15 residues. CDR3 coding DNA: TGTGCCAGCAGTGTGACAGGGGGCGGCACCGGGGAGCTGTTTTTT. This gives the protein CASSVTGGGTGELFF.

The CDR3 DNA is TGTGCCAGCAGCTCGGGGAGGGCGGGTACGGCCAAAAACATTCAGTACTTC. Protein: CASSSGRAGTAKNIQYF. V gene TRBV25-1 combines with J gene TRBJ2-4; TRBD2 aligns across 7 bases. Germline CDR1 is MGHDK and CDR2 is SYGVNS. After removal of 6 bases from V and 1 base from J, the junction contained 12 bases not matched to a gene. The CDR3 loop spans 17 amino acids.

V and J are TRBV6-4 and TRBJ2-1, with 9 bases aligning to TRBD2. Germline CDR1 MRHNA, CDR2 SNTAGT. Trimming removed 2 bases from V and 14 bases from J; junction bases left unmatched: 10. The CDR3 contains 14 residues. CDR3 DNA sequence: TGTGCCAGCAGTGACCCTGAGCGGGGGGAATTCAAGTTCTTC. This codes for CASSDPERGEFKFF.

V usage is TRBV19 and J usage is TRBJ2-3; no definite D call. The CDR3 totals 11 residues. V dropped 5 bases and J dropped 5 bases, with 5 bases sitting between them. The germline gives CDR1 LNHDA, CDR2 SQIVND (reference sequence). The CDR3 reads CASSGVDTQYF. For the CDR3, the DNA is TGTGCCAGTAGTGGGGTAGATACGCAGTATTTT.

The J gene is TRBJ2-3, the V gene TRBV25-1; D uncertain. In germline, CDR1 is MGHDK, CDR2 SYGVNS. V lost 3 bases to trimming and J lost 0 bases, with 7 bases between them. There are 14 residues in the CDR3. The CDR3 loop reads CASSEDQSTDTQYF. CDR3 in DNA: TGTGCCAGCAGTGAGGATCAGAGCACAGATACGCAGTATTTT.

This sequence joins TRBV9 and TRBJ1-3; 8 bases map to TRBD1. The germline V gene encodes CDR1 SGDLS and CDR2 YYNGEE. The CDR3 is made up of 17 amino acids. The V gene end was trimmed by 0 bases and the J gene end by 0 bases; junction bases not matched to a gene: 5. CDR3 DNA: TGTGCCAGCAGCGTAGGGGGACAGGACCCCTCTGGAAACACCATATATTTT. It is translated as CASSVGGQDPSGNTIYF.

This chain uses TRBV29-1 with TRBJ2-1, with D uncertain. The V gene's germline CDR1 is SQVTM and CDR2 ANQGSEA. This CDR3 has 13 amino acids. The V and J ends lost 6 bases and 0 bases respectively, with 9 bases between them. The CDR3 loop reads CSVHASSYNEQFF. The CDR3 coding sequence is TGCAGCGTCCACGCCAGCTCCTACAATGAGCAGTTCTTC.

V usage is TRBV28 and J usage is TRBJ1-5, with a possible D match to TRBD1 (5 bases). Germline values: CDR1 MDHEN, CDR2 SYDVKM. The CDR3 totals 14 residues. With 10 bases removed from V and 4 bases from J, the gap between germline ends came to 17 bases. The CDR3 here is CATVAGGFNQPQHF. CDR3 in DNA: TGTGCCACCGTGGCTGGGGGGTTTAATCAGCCCCAGCATTTT.

The chain couples TRBV11-3 to TRBJ2-7; D remains ambiguous. Trimming took 3 bases from V and 2 from J, leaving 8 bases between them. Germline V gene data show CDR1 as SGHNT and CDR2 as YENEEA. This CDR3 has 13 amino acids. Here the CDR3 DNA reads TGTGCCAGCAGCTTTCAGTCAACCTACGAGCAGTACTTC. Translation: CASSFQSTYEQYF.

This clone came up once. The chain joins TRBV7-2 to TRBJ1-5; 8 positions agree with TRBD1. This CDR3 region has 15 residues. In germline, CDR1 is SGHTA, CDR2 FQGNSA. Losses at the gene ends were 3 bases for V and 6 bases for J; bases not matched to a gene: 7. The CDR3 sequence is CASSFGQGGFQPQHF. As DNA, the CDR3 is TGTGCCAGCAGCTTCGGACAGGGTGGTTTTCAGCCCCAGCATTTT.

The chain is built from TRBV7-2 and TRBJ2-5; 8 bases agree with TRBD2. This CDR3 has 18 residues. The germline CDR1 and CDR2 sequences are SGHTA and FQGNSA. V gave up 4 bases and J gave up 4 bases; unmatched junction bases: 17. This CDR3 is CASSSLGRGSGVTETQYF. The CDR3, as DNA: TGTGCCAGCAGCTCCTTAGGGCGGGGTAGCGGGGTCACAGAGACCCAGTACTTC.

The V and J genes are TRBV28 and TRBJ1-4; 7 nucleotides line up with TRBD1. The germline CDR1 and CDR2 sequences are MDHEN and SYDVKM. The length of the CDR3 is 15 residues. After removal of 10 bases from V and 6 bases from J, the junction contained 14 bases not matched to a gene. The CDR3 DNA follows: TGTGCCATCCCCGAGGGGGCAGGGGGAGATGAAAAACTGTTTTTT. It encodes CAIPEGAGGDEKLFF. The complete variable domain, with remaining parts taken from reference TRBV28 and TRBJ1-4, reads DVKVTQSSRYLVKRTGEKVFLECVQDMDHENMFWYRQDPGLGLRLIYFSYDVKMKEKGDIPEGYSVSREKKERFSLILESASTNQTSMYLCAIPEGAGGDEKLFFGSGTQLSVL.

The J gene is TRBJ2-2, the V gene TRBV13; D remains unclear. Per germline, CDR1 PRHDT and CDR2 FYEKMQ (reference sequence). The length of the CDR3 is 12 residues. Trimming removed 5 bases at V and 8 bases at J, with 9 bases between. The CDR3 reads CASSPITGELFF. Written as DNA, the CDR3 is TGTGCCAGCAGCCCCATCACTGGGGAGCTGTTTTTT.

V gene TRBV15 combines with J gene TRBJ1-6; the D gene is possibly TRBD1 (5 bases). The ends were cut back, 1 base at V and 10 bases at J, with 14 bases in the middle. This CDR3 is built from 15 residues. The V gene's germline CDR1 is LNHNV and CDR2 YYDKDF (reference sequence). The CDR3 reads CATSRARESGSPLHF. CDR3 nucleotide sequence: TGTGCCACCAGCAGAGCCCGGGAGTCAGGGTCACCCCTCCACTTT.

The rearrangement links TRBV5-1 to TRBJ2-7; TRBD1 is a possible D gene (5 bases). CDR3 size: 15 residues. CDR1 and CDR2 (germline): SGHRS, YFSETQ. V was pared by 0 bases and J by 4 bases, with 14 bases between. DNA for the CDR3: TGCGCCAGCAGCTTGGAGGCAGGGAAGAGGTACGAGCAGTACTTC. This sequence encodes CASSLEAGKRYEQYF.

This chain joins TRBV7-2 and TRBJ1-2, with 8 bases identical to TRBD1. Looked up from germline, CDR1 is SGHTA and CDR2 is FQGNSA. This CDR3 contains 11 residues. J gave up 12 bases and V 5 bases, and 5 bases lay outside the gene matches. The CDR3 spells CASSQDRGHTF. CDR3 in DNA: TGTGCCAGCAGCCAAGACAGGGGACACACCTTC.